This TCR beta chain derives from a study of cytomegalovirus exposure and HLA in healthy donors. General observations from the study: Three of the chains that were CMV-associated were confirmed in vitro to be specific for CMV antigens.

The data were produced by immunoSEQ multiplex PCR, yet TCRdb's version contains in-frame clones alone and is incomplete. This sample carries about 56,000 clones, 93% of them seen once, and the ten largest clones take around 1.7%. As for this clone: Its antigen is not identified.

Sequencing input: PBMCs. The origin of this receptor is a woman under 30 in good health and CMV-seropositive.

CDR3 coding DNA: TGCAGTGCTGGGGAGAACATTCAGTACTTC. This codes for CSAGENIQYF. The rearrangement joins TRBV20-1 to TRBJ2-4; maybe TRBD2 (5 bases). Germline V gene lookup returns CDR1 DFQATT and CDR2 SNEGSKA (reference sequence). This CDR3 has 10 amino acids. The V gene lost 5 bases and the J gene lost 7 bases, with 6 bases spanning the gap.